Reported below is one T cell receptor beta chain. The sample belongs to a study of blood T cell repertoires in COVID-19. Profiling relied on immunoSEQ multiplex PCR, and the TCRdb table lists in-frame clones only, not all of them. The table has about 300,000 clones, around 90% seen once. CDR1 and CDR2 (germline): SNHLY, FYNNEI. The length of the CDR3 is 13 residues. The germline V and J ends were trimmed by 6 bases and 1 base, with 7 bases remaining between them. Recovered status applied to Cohort 3 donors who had two consecutive negative PCRs. It also applied to those with clearance or with symptom resolution.

Sequencing was carried out using PBMCs or T cells enriched from blood (not recorded which). The TCR sequence derives from a woman in her thirties or forties who had recovered from COVID-19. The chain combines TRBV2 with TRBJ1-5; a weak D match, TRBD1 (6 bases). The CDR3 is CASRGTSNQPQHF. The CDR3 nucleotides are TGTGCCAGCAGGGGGACAAGCAATCAGCCCCAGCATTTT.